This T cell receptor (beta chain) was recovered during a study of T cells in Graves' hyperthyroidism and ophthalmopathy. Findings and caveats of the study: Within blood appeared most thyroid clonotypes that had expanded above 0.001.

There were TCR beta CDR3 regions amplified from RNA transcripts. HTBI primers were the set used in a first-round RT-PCR of the TCR CDR3. Each CDR3 protein is one row after TCRdb ran MiXCR on the multiplex PCR reads. The sample gives 200,000 to 250,000 distinct CDR3 sequences, 17% of which show up once; around 50% is in the top ten. Graves' hyperthyroidism is called stable when ophthalmopathy does not progress within 18 months. Diagnostic decisions used clinical symptoms, serum thyroxine and TRAb, thyroid ultrasound and orbital computed tomography. Each 10 ml fresh peripheral blood draw supplied the PBMCs. This clonotype was seen repeatedly, ten times or more. Its antigen is undetermined. Germline values: CDR1 MNHEY, CDR2 SVGAGI. V lost 2 bases to trimming and J lost 1 base, with 20 bases between them. The CDR3 runs to 18 residues.

Sequencing was done on a sample of blood. The receptor was isolated from a man between 50 and 59 years old with Graves' hyperthyroidism. The chain carries TRBV6-5 and TRBJ1-1; D remains unclear. The CDR3 spells CASSYTARSGYSNTEAFF. The CDR3 DNA reads as TGTGCCAGCAGTTACACAGCCCGGTCCGGCTATTCGAACACTGAAGCTTTCTTT.